The rows below give T cell receptor beta chains drawn from one sample of a study of cytomegalovirus exposure and HLA in healthy donors. Only in-frame clones appear in the TCRdb table, and some are missing; sequencing was by immunoSEQ multiplex PCR. The sample records 150,000 to 200,000 clones, around 79% being singletons. Source material: PBMCs. The receptors here all came from a male donor in good health and CMV-seropositive. Each CDR3 is given with its conserved first and last residue. Fields, in order: CDR3 protein, CDR3 DNA, clone size, V gene, J gene, D gene. A D gene is named only where the DNA matches it firmly. The size of a clone is reported for some rows only, either as once, few or many, or as a class for expanded clones.

cdr3_aa: CASSVEASGGATDTQYF; cdr3_nt: TGTGCCAGCAGCGTAGAAGCTAGCGGGGGGGCTACAGATACGCAGTATTTT; clone_size: NA; v_call: TRBV9; j_call: TRBJ2-3; d_call: TRBD2
cdr3_aa: CASTRQYSYNSPLHF; cdr3_nt: TGTGCCAGCACCAGACAGTACTCCTATAATTCACCCCTCCACTTT; clone_size: NA; v_call: TRBV5-8; j_call: TRBJ1-6; d_call: NA
cdr3_aa: CASSLGDRDTEAFF; cdr3_nt: TGTGCCAGCAGCTTAGGAGACAGAGACACTGAAGCTTTCTTT; clone_size: few; v_call: TRBV7-9; j_call: TRBJ1-1; d_call: NA
cdr3_aa: CAWSVLRGSAYEQYF; cdr3_nt: TGTGCCTGGAGCGTACTCAGGGGGTCGGCCTACGAGCAGTACTTC; clone_size: once; v_call: TRBV30; j_call: TRBJ2-7; d_call: TRBD1
cdr3_aa: CAWSSALSGNTIYF; cdr3_nt: TGTGCCTGGAGTAGTGCGCTCTCTGGAAACACCATATATTTT; clone_size: NA; v_call: TRBV30; j_call: TRBJ1-3; d_call: NA
cdr3_aa: CASSPDSDFRTQYF; cdr3_nt: TGTGCCAGCAGTCCCGACTCCGATTTCCGGACCCAGTACTTC; clone_size: NA; v_call: TRBV2; j_call: TRBJ2-5; d_call: NA
cdr3_aa: CASSEGGVETEAFF; cdr3_nt: TGTGCCAGCAGTGAAGGTGGAGTGGAGACTGAAGCTTTCTTT; clone_size: few; v_call: TRBV2; j_call: TRBJ1-1; d_call: NA
cdr3_aa: CASSVRGGDEQFF; cdr3_nt: TGTGCCAGCAGCGTAAGGGGGGGCGATGAGCAGTTCTTC; clone_size: NA; v_call: TRBV7-9; j_call: TRBJ2-1; d_call: NA
cdr3_aa: CASSEGTGGRGTQYF; cdr3_nt: TGTGCCAGCAGTGAAGGGACAGGGGGCAGGGGGACCCAGTACTTC; clone_size: NA; v_call: TRBV6-1; j_call: TRBJ2-5; d_call: TRBD1
cdr3_aa: CASSEGLENTEAFF; cdr3_nt: TGTGCCAGCAGTGAAGGGTTAGAAAACACTGAAGCTTTCTTT; clone_size: many; v_call: TRBV6-1; j_call: TRBJ1-1; d_call: NA
cdr3_aa: CASSTGHSTGIAEAFF; cdr3_nt: TGTGCCAGCAGCACTGGACACTCCACCGGAATCGCTGAAGCTTTCTTT; clone_size: NA; v_call: TRBV5-6; j_call: TRBJ1-1; d_call: NA
cdr3_aa: CASSYEGVSYNEQFF; cdr3_nt: TGTGCCAGCAGTTACGAGGGGGTCTCCTACAATGAGCAGTTCTTC; clone_size: NA; v_call: TRBV6-5; j_call: TRBJ2-1; d_call: NA
cdr3_aa: CASSQDGQGAGGANVLTF; cdr3_nt: TGTGCCAGCAGCCAAGACGGACAGGGGGCTGGTGGGGCCAACGTCCTGACTTTC; clone_size: NA; v_call: TRBV4-2; j_call: TRBJ2-6; d_call: TRBD1
cdr3_aa: CSSSSLSF; cdr3_nt: TGTTCCAGCAGCTCTTTGTCTTTC; clone_size: once; v_call: TRBV7-9; j_call: TRBJ1-2; d_call: NA
cdr3_aa: CASSQVQRGETQYF; cdr3_nt: TGCGCCAGCAGCCAAGTACAGCGGGGAGAGACCCAGTACTTC; clone_size: NA; v_call: TRBV4-1; j_call: TRBJ2-5; d_call: TRBD2
cdr3_aa: CASSPLVAYEQYF; cdr3_nt: TGTGCCAGCAGCCCACTTGTCGCCTACGAGCAGTACTTC; clone_size: NA; v_call: TRBV7-8; j_call: TRBJ2-7; d_call: NA
cdr3_aa: CASSLMAPLAGGKETQYF; cdr3_nt: TGTGCCAGCAGCTTAATGGCCCCACTAGCGGGGGGGAAAGAGACCCAGTACTTC; clone_size: NA; v_call: TRBV7-3; j_call: TRBJ2-5; d_call: TRBD2
cdr3_aa: CSVAVNTEAFF; cdr3_nt: TGCAGCGTTGCCGTGAACACTGAAGCTTTCTTT; clone_size: few; v_call: TRBV29-1; j_call: TRBJ1-1; d_call: NA
cdr3_aa: CASSRRGGRESYEQYF; cdr3_nt: TGCGCCAGCAGCCGGAGGGGGGGAAGGGAGAGCTACGAGCAGTACTTC; clone_size: once; v_call: TRBV4-1; j_call: TRBJ2-7; d_call: NA
cdr3_aa: CASSWGPRGSMNTEAFF; cdr3_nt: TGCGCCAGCAGCTGGGGCCCCAGGGGAAGTATGAACACTGAAGCTTTCTTT; clone_size: NA; v_call: TRBV5-1; j_call: TRBJ1-1; d_call: NA
cdr3_aa: CASRRSYGNTIYF; cdr3_nt: TGTGCCAGCAGACGGTCCTATGGAAACACCATATATTTT; clone_size: NA; v_call: TRBV2; j_call: TRBJ1-3; d_call: NA
cdr3_aa: CASSQYYPQGAGEAFF; cdr3_nt: TGTGCCAGCAGCCAATACTACCCCCAGGGGGCGGGTGAAGCTTTCTTT; clone_size: NA; v_call: TRBV4-2; j_call: TRBJ1-1; d_call: TRBD1
cdr3_aa: CASSEFWTGGETQYF; cdr3_nt: TGTGCCAGCAGTGAATTCTGGACAGGCGGGGAGACCCAGTACTTC; clone_size: NA; v_call: TRBV6-1; j_call: TRBJ2-5; d_call: TRBD1
cdr3_aa: CASQSGGNTYEQYF; cdr3_nt: TGTGCCAGCCAATCAGGGGGTAACACCTACGAGCAGTACTTC; clone_size: NA; v_call: TRBV18; j_call: TRBJ2-7; d_call: TRBD1
cdr3_aa: CASSESRGSRSPLHF; cdr3_nt: TGTGCCAGCAGTGAGTCCAGGGGCAGTCGATCACCCCTCCACTTT; clone_size: NA; v_call: TRBV2; j_call: TRBJ1-6; d_call: NA
cdr3_aa: CASSLSSSGSTDTQYF; cdr3_nt: TGTGCCAGCAGTTTATCGTCTAGCGGGAGCACAGATACGCAGTATTTT; clone_size: once; v_call: TRBV27; j_call: TRBJ2-3; d_call: TRBD2
cdr3_aa: CASRPREGTEAFF; cdr3_nt: TGCGCCAGCCGCCCGAGGGAGGGAACTGAAGCTTTCTTT; clone_size: few; v_call: TRBV5-1; j_call: TRBJ1-1; d_call: NA
cdr3_aa: CASSQGWGGVGNEQFF; cdr3_nt: TGCGCCAGCAGCCAAGGATGGGGGGGGGTGGGCAATGAGCAGTTCTTC; clone_size: NA; v_call: TRBV4-3; j_call: TRBJ2-1; d_call: TRBD2
cdr3_aa: CASGFDWTGEDQPQHF; cdr3_nt: TGTGCTAGTGGTTTTGATTGGACAGGGGAAGATCAGCCCCAGCATTTT; clone_size: NA; v_call: TRBV12-5; j_call: TRBJ1-5; d_call: TRBD1
cdr3_aa: CASSLDGYYSPLHF; cdr3_nt: TGTGCCAGCAGCTTAGACGGTTACTATTCACCCCTCCACTTT; clone_size: few; v_call: TRBV11-2; j_call: TRBJ1-6; d_call: NA
cdr3_aa: CASSGGDVNYGYTF; cdr3_nt: TGTGCCAGCAGCGGGGGGGACGTAAACTATGGCTACACCTTC; clone_size: few; v_call: TRBV9; j_call: TRBJ1-2; d_call: NA
cdr3_aa: CASRLSGSYEQYF; cdr3_nt: TGTGCCAGCAGGCTTAGCGGGTCCTACGAGCAGTACTTC; clone_size: NA; v_call: TRBV7-2; j_call: TRBJ2-7; d_call: TRBD2
cdr3_aa: CASSLDRELVEQYF; cdr3_nt: TGTGCCAGCAGCTTAGACAGGGAACTGGTTGAGCAGTACTTC; clone_size: NA; v_call: TRBV2; j_call: TRBJ2-7; d_call: TRBD1